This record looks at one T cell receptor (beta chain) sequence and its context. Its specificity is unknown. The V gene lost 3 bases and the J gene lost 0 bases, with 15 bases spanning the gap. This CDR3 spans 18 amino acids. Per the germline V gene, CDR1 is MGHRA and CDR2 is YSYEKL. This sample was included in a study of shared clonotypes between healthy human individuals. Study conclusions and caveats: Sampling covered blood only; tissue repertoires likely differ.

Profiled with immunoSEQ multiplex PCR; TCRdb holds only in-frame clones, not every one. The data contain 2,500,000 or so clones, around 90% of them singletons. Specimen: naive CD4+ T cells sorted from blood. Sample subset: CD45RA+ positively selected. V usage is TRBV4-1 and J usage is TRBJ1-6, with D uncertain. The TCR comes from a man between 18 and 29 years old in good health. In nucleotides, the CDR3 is TGCGCCAGCAGCCAGGCCGGAAGTGGGAGCTCCTATAATTCACCCCTCCACTTT. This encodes CASSQAGSGSSYNSPLHF.